This T cell receptor (beta chain) was retrieved from a study of untreated major depressive disorder (dated by TCRdb to about 2018). Regarding the complete study: The study was a cross-sectional case-control comparison of T cell phenotype and TCR repertoire between antidepressant-free major depressive disorder patients and individually matched non-depressed controls. Differences in Vbeta 5.1, Vbeta 11 and Vbeta 22 usage observed by flow cytometry in the whole cohort were followed up by sequencing.

The Qiagen DNeasy Blood and Tissue Kit was used to extract total genomic DNA from the purified CD4+ T cells. Using immunoSEQ immunosequencing protocols, the TCRbeta CDR3 region, as defined by IMGT, was amplified and sequenced. The paper's data handling went like this. Raw sequence data were preprocessed by the immunoSEQ service for PCR and sequencing error correction. After being loaded into the immunoSEQ Analyzer, the data underwent further analysis with VDJtools v1.0.7. The paired Wilcoxon signed-rank test was applied to assess differences between patients and controls. TCRdb carries this immuneACCESS record with in-frame sequences only. Its versions omit some clonotypes, under half of them owing to an unresolved V gene in the studies checked, with the rest unexplained. For V, J and clone size, that table is used; D and trimming come from the DNA. The sample data list more than 20,000 clones, and just under 95% of these were observed just once. In total, the top ten clones hold around 0.3% of the sample.

Each depressed patient was pairwise matched to a non-depressed control for sex, age, current smoking status and body mass index. European descent was reported for all participants. Controls had no mood disorder either currently or in their lifetime and had a Quick Inventory of Depressive Symptoms-Self Report score of 5 or lower. Major medical conditions, Axis I/II comorbidities, regular medication or illicit drug use, and drinking over 100 g alcohol a week were all grounds for excluding any participant. Approximately 30 ml of peripheral blood was collected into EDTA tubes from each participant. Magnetic negative selection with the BD IMag Human CD4 T Lymphocyte Enrichment Set was used to purify CD4+ T cells from thawed PBMCs. Flow cytometry confirmed that the CD4+ enrichment method typically gave roughly 96% purity. A subgroup of a few case-control pairs, chosen blind to chemokine receptor expression and flow-cytometric repertoire skewing results, underwent TCRbeta sequencing. All blood samples were drawn in the morning at 8:00 a.m., and PBMCs were separated by Ficoll-Hypaque gradient centrifugation. PBMCs were cryopreserved by gradual cooling to -80°C and stored in liquid nitrogen until assayed.

Paper-wide results and their limitations: In the sequencing data, TRBV25-01 and TRBV02-01 usage was found to follow the flow-cytometry pattern, although statistical significance was not reached. In CD4+ T cells, sequencing confirmed that depressed patients used TRBV05-01 (Vbeta 5.1) more than controls did, with a one-tailed test giving p = 0.040. Because of the strict matching and exclusion criteria, the study sample was comparatively small, which limits how generalizable the findings are. In every sequenced subject, all of the top five TRBV05-01 clones were private clones. The sequencing comparisons used one-tailed planned tests on only three preselected Vbeta families.

Turning to this clone: The antigen it binds to is not known. No base quality information exists; no much larger clone differs at one position.

Trimming accounts for 3 bases at V and 3 bases at J, while the number of junction bases matched to no gene is 4. The CDR3 has 16 amino acids, counting the end cysteine and phenylalanine. Only the CDR3 DNA stays, 48 bases, in frame from base 1. CDR1 and CDR2, looked up from the germline V gene, are MNHNS and SASEGT. The sequence is built from TRBV6-1 and TRBJ2-3; TRBD2 agrees with 12 junctional bases. Sequencing used CD4+ T cells from PBMCs. The origin of this receptor is a man aged 25-40 years in good health. The bases are TGTGCCAGCAGTGATGCCGGGACTAGCGGGACAGATACGCAGTATTTT. This is translated as CASSDAGTSGTDTQYF.